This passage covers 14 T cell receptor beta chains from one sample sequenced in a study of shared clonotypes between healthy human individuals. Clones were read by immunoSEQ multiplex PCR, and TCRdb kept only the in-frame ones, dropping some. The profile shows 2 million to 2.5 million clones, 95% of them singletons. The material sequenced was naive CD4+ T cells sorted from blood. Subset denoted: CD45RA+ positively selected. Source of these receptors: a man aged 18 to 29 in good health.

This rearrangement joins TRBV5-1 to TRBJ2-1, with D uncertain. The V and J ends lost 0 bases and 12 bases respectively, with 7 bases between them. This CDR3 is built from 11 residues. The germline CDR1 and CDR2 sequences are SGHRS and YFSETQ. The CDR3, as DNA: TGCGCCAGCAGCTTGGGGGTCGGGCAGTTCTTC. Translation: CASSLGVGQFF. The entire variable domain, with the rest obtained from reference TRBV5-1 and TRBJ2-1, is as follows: KAGVTQTPRYLIKTRGQQVTLSCSPISGHRSVSWYQQTPGQGLQFLFEYFSETQRNKGNFPGRFSGRQFSNSRSEMNVSTLELGDSALYLCASSLGVGQFFGPGTRLTVL.

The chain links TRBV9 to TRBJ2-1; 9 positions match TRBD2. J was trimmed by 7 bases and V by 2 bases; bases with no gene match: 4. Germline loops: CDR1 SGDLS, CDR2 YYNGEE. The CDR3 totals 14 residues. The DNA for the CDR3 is TGTGCCAGCAGCGTTGGTAGCGGGAGTAATGAGCAGTTCTTC. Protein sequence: CASSVGSGSNEQFF.

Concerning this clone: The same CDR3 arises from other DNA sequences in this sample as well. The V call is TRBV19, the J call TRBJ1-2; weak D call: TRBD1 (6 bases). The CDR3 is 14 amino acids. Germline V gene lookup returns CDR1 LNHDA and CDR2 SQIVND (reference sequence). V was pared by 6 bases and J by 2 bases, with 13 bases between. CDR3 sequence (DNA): TGTGCCAGTAGCCGGGACACCGGGAACTATGGCTACACCTTC. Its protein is CASSRDTGNYGYTF.

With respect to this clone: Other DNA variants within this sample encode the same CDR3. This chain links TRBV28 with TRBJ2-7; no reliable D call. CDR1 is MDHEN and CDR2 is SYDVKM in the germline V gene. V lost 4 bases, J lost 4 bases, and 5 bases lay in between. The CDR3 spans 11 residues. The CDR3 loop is CASSSPYEQYF. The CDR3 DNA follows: TGTGCCAGCAGTTCGCCTTACGAGCAGTACTTC.

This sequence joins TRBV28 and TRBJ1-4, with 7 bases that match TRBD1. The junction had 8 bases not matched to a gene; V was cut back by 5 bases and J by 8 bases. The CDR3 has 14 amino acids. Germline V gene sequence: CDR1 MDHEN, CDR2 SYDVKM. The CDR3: CASSPGTVGEKLFF. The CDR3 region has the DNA TGTGCCAGCAGTCCAGGGACAGTCGGCGAAAAACTGTTTTTT.

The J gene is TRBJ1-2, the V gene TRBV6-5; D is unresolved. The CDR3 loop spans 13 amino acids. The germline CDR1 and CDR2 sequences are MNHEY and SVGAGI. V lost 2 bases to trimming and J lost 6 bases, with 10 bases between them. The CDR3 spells CASSYVRRDGYTF. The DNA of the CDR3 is TGTGCCAGCAGTTACGTCCGGCGCGATGGCTACACCTTC.

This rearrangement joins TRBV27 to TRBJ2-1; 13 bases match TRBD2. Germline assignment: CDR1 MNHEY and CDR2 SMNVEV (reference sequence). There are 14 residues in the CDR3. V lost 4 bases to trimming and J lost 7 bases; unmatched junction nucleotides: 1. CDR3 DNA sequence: TGTGCCAGCAGTTCGACTAGCGGGGGGAATGAGCAGTTCTTC. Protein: CASSSTSGGNEQFF.

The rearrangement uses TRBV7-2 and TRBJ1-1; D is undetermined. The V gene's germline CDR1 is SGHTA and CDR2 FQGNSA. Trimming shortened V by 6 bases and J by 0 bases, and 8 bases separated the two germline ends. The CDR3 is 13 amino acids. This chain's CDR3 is CASRREVNTEAFF. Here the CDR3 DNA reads TGTGCCAGCAGGCGAGAGGTGAACACTGAAGCTTTCTTT.

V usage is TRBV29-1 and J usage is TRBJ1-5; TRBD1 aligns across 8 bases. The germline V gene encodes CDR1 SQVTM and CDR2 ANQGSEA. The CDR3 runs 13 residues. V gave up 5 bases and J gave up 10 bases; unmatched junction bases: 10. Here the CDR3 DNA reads TGCAGCGTTTCTACAGGGGGTTCGCGCCCCCAGCATTTT. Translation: CSVSTGGSRPQHF. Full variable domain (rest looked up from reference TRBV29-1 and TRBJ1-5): SAVISQKPSRDICQRGTSLTIQCQVDSQVTMMFWYRQQPGQSLTLIATANQGSEATYESGFVIDKFPISRPNLTFSTLTVSNMSPEDSSIYLCSVSTGGSRPQHFGDGTRLSIL.

The CDR3 reads CASSLEASGISGTNEQFF. CDR3 nucleotides: TGTGCCAGCAGCTTAGAGGCTAGCGGGATTTCTGGTACGAATGAGCAGTTCTTC. The chain carries TRBV11-2 and TRBJ2-1, with 9 positions matching TRBD2. Trimming at V came to 0 bases and at J to 7 bases, leaving 13 bases not matched to a gene. The length of the CDR3 is 18 residues. Per the germline V gene, CDR1 is SGHAT and CDR2 is FQNNGV.

The CDR3 protein is CASSQPTGAFNQPQHF. For the CDR3, the DNA is TGTGCCAGCAGCCAACCAACAGGGGCTTTCAATCAGCCCCAGCATTTT. This chain connects TRBV14 to TRBJ1-5, with 7 bases fitting TRBD1. This CDR3 contains 16 residues. From germline, CDR1 is SGHDN and CDR2 FVKESK. The V and J ends lost 2 bases and 3 bases, in that order; junction bases with no gene match: 7.

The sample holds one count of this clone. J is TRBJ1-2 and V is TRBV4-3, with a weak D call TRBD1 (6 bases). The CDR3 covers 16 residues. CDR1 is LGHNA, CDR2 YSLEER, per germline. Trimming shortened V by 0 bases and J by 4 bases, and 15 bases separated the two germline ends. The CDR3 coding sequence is TGCGCCAGCAGCCAAGATCCGATTCGGGGGGCCTATGGCTACACCTTC. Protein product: CASSQDPIRGAYGYTF.

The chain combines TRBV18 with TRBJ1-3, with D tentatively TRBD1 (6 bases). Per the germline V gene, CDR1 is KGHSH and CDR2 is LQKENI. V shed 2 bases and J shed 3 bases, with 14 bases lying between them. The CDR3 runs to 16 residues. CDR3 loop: CASSPGLGANGNTIYF. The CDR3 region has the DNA TGTGCCAGCTCACCAGGATTGGGGGCGAATGGAAACACCATATATTTT.

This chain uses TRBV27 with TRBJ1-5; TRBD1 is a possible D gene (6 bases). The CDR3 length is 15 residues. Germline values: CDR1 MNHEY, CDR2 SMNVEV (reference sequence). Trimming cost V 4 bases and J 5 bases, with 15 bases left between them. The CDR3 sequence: CASSSGQGIDQPQHF. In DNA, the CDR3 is TGTGCCAGCAGTTCTGGGCAGGGGATTGATCAGCCCCAGCATTTT.